These 5 T cell receptor beta chains came from one sample sequenced in a study of cytomegalovirus exposure and HLA in healthy donors. Primers for the PCR totalled 60 Vbeta and 13 Jbeta. Assay: immunoSEQ multiplex PCR; the TCRdb copy retains only in-frame clones and omits some. The table records 150,000 to 200,000 clones, over 65% of them present only once. The sequencing input was PBMCs. These receptors were collected from a man in his sixties in good health and CMV-seronegative.

This chain connects TRBV29-1 to TRBJ2-7; D is perhaps TRBD1 (6 bases). Deletions cut 6 bases from V and 0 bases from J, with 15 bases between. This CDR3 is 14 amino acids long. Germline V gene data show CDR1 as SQVTM and CDR2 as ANQGSEA. The CDR3 bases are TGCAGCGTCCTCGAACAGGGACCCTCCTACGAGCAGTACTTC. Its translation: CSVLEQGPSYEQYF.

The CDR3 region has the DNA TGTGCCAGCAGCCCCGCAGGTGGGCCAGATACGCAGTATTTT. The encoded protein is CASSPAGGPDTQYF. The chain is built from TRBV7-3 and TRBJ2-3; D uncertain. This CDR3 region has 14 residues. Looked up from germline, CDR1 is SGHTA and CDR2 is FQGTGA. The V and J ends lost 5 bases and 4 bases respectively, with 13 bases between them. Drawing the rest from reference TRBV7-3 and TRBJ2-3, the complete variable domain is GAGVSQTPSNKVTEKGKYVELRCDPISGHTALYWYRQSLGQGPEFLIYFQGTGAADDSGLPNDRFFAVRPEGSVSTLKIQRTERGDSAVYLCASSPAGGPDTQYFGPGTRLTVL.

The chain carries TRBV5-6 and TRBJ2-2; unclear D gene. The V gene lost 5 bases and the J gene lost 4 bases, with 6 bases spanning the gap. This CDR3 is 12 amino acids long. The germline gives CDR1 SGHDT, CDR2 YYEEEE. CDR3 sequence (DNA): TGTGCCAGCAGTACTTTCACCGGGGAGCTGTTTTTT. This sequence encodes CASSTFTGELFF.

The V gene is TRBV19, the J gene TRBJ2-5, with D perhaps TRBD1 (6 bases). The J call may be in error: the DNA end matches TRBJ2-7 better. Looked up from germline, CDR1 is LNHDA and CDR2 is SQIVND (reference sequence). This CDR3 region has 13 residues. In DNA form, the CDR3 reads TGTGCCACTTCGACAGGTCGCTCCTACGAGCAGTACTTC. It specifies CATSTGRSYEQYF.

V is TRBV9 and J is TRBJ2-3; 9 bases align to TRBD2. The trim removed 0 bases at V and 2 bases at J, leaving 4 bases unmatched. The CDR3 runs 16 residues. Germline V lookup: CDR1 SGDLS, CDR2 YYNGEE. The CDR3 loop is CASSVEAGGPTDTQYF. As DNA, the CDR3 is TGTGCCAGCAGCGTAGAGGCGGGAGGGCCCACAGATACGCAGTATTTT.